What follows are 19 T cell receptor beta chains derived from one specimen sequenced in a study of shared clonotypes between healthy human individuals. Some clones are missing from TCRdb's copy, which holds only in-frame ones; the method was immunoSEQ multiplex PCR. The sample has under 2,000,000 clones; about 94% are singletons. CD8 cells classed as naive were CD45RO-negative and positively selected for CCR7, excluding terminally differentiated effector memory CD45RA+ cells. Specimen: naive CD8+ T cells sorted from blood. Receptors originate from a man aged 18 to 30 in good health.

CDR3 protein: CASSQESRSGLANYGYTF. As DNA, the CDR3 is TGCGCCAGCAGCCAAGAAAGTAGGTCGGGTTTAGCTAACTATGGCTACACCTTC. The chain carries TRBV4-1 and TRBJ1-2; D unresolved. Germline V CDR1 and CDR2: MGHRA, YSYEKL. This CDR3 comprises 18 residues. Trimming stripped 0 bases from V and 0 bases from J, with 17 bases between.

V gene TRBV15 combines with J gene TRBJ2-1, with 11 positions matching TRBD1. Per germline, CDR1 LNHNV and CDR2 YYDKDF (reference sequence). The V and J ends lost 1 base and 7 bases, in that order; junction bases with no gene match: 6. The CDR3 contains 16 residues. CDR3 nucleotide sequence: TGTGCCACCAGCAGAGGCAGGACAGGGGGCTCTAATGAGCAGTTCTTC. Protein product: CATSRGRTGGSNEQFF.

CDR3 sequence reads: CASSQEFTGDLRVQYF. CDR3 sequence (DNA): TGCGCCAGCAGCCAAGAGTTTACAGGGGACCTACGAGTGCAGTACTTC. V and J are TRBV4-3 and TRBJ2-7; 7 bases agree with TRBD1. This CDR3 comprises 16 residues. Germline lookup yields CDR1 LGHNA and CDR2 YSLEER. V was pared by 0 bases and J by 9 bases, with 14 bases of the junction left unmatched.

V and J are TRBV5-1 and TRBJ2-1; D possibly corresponds to TRBD1 (6 bases). Trimming removed 6 bases at V and 4 bases at J, with 17 bases between. The V gene's germline CDR1 is SGHRS and CDR2 YFSETQ. CDR3 length: 15 amino acids. The chain's CDR3 is CASKEEPTGYNEQFF. CDR3 bases: TGCGCCAGCAAAGAGGAACCGACAGGTTACAATGAGCAGTTCTTC.

The chain employs TRBV5-6 and TRBJ1-1; no reliable D call. This CDR3 comprises 14 residues. From germline, CDR1 is SGHDT and CDR2 YYEEEE. V was shortened by 4 bases and J by 3 bases, with 13 bases between the two germline ends. CDR3 DNA sequence: TGTGCCAGCAGCCCAACCGGAGGTTACACTGAAGCTTTCTTT. Its translation is CASSPTGGYTEAFF. Combining the CDR3 with reference TRBV5-6 and TRBJ1-1 gives the whole variable domain DAGVTQSPTHLIKTRGQQVTLRCSPKSGHDTVSWYQQALGQGPQFIFQYYEEEERQRGNFPDRFSGHQFPNYSSELNVNALLLGDSALYLCASSPTGGYTEAFFGQGTRLTVV.

The rearrangement uses TRBV21-1 and TRBJ2-1; the D call TRBD1 from the table was never checked on the DNA. TRBV21-1 is a known pseudogene. The CDR3 runs 15 residues. The CDR3 coding sequence is TGTGCCAGCAGCTGCCGGGACAGGGAAAACCATGAGCAGTTCTTC. Protein sequence: CASSCRDRENHEQFF.

The chain is built from TRBV6-5 and TRBJ2-3; TRBD1 agrees at 8 bases. This CDR3 has 13 residues. V lost 3 bases and J lost 7; bases outside the gene matches: 3. Germline V lookup: CDR1 MNHEY, CDR2 SVGAGI. CDR3 sequence (DNA): TGTGCCAGCAGTTATCAGGGGGCGAATACGCAGTATTTT. This sequence encodes CASSYQGANTQYF.

V and J are TRBV6-6 and TRBJ1-6; D ambiguous. The CDR3 is made up of 16 amino acids. The germline V and J ends were trimmed by 0 bases and 7 bases, with 13 bases remaining between them. Germline-derived CDR1 and CDR2 are MNHNY and SVGAGI (reference sequence). Written as DNA, the CDR3 is TGTGCCAGCAGTTACTCGAGTGCCAGCCCGAATTCACCCCTCCACTTT. Its protein product is CASSYSSASPNSPLHF.

This clone appeared once. The chain employs TRBV28 and TRBJ1-4; a weak D match, TRBD1 (6 bases). Per germline, CDR1 MDHEN and CDR2 SYDVKM. The CDR3 consists of 15 residues. Trimming removed 3 bases from V and 3 bases from J, with 11 bases in between. CDR3 amino acids: CASSLGAEANEKLFF. The DNA of the CDR3 is TGTGCCAGCAGTTTGGGGGCAGAAGCTAATGAAAAACTGTTTTTT. The complete variable domain, with remaining parts taken from reference TRBV28 and TRBJ1-4, reads DVKVTQSSRYLVKRTGEKVFLECVQDMDHENMFWYRQDPGLGLRLIYFSYDVKMKEKGDIPEGYSVSREKKERFSLILESASTNQTSMYLCASSLGAEANEKLFFGSGTQLSVL.

The chain combines TRBV23-1 with TRBJ1-1, with a tentative D call TRBD1 (5 bases). TRBV23-1 is known as an ORF, though its function is uncertain. The ends were cut back, 0 bases at V and 3 bases at J, with 8 bases in the middle. The CDR3 runs 14 residues. CDR3 region: CASSQSSGHTEAFF. The DNA for the CDR3 is TGCGCCAGCAGTCAATCCTCGGGACACACTGAAGCTTTCTTT.

This chain joins TRBV19 and TRBJ1-3; TRBD1 is a possible D gene (6 bases). The CDR3 runs to 15 residues. V lost 5 bases to trimming and J lost 0 bases, with 11 bases between them. Germline V gives CDR1 LNHDA, CDR2 SQIVND (reference sequence). DNA of the CDR3: TGTGCCAGTAGTTTCGGGACACTCTCTGGAAACACCATATATTTT. Translation: CASSFGTLSGNTIYF. Filled out from reference TRBV19 and TRBJ1-3, the complete variable domain reads DGGITQSPKYLFRKEGQNVTLSCEQNLNHDAMYWYRQDPGQGLRLIYYSQIVNDFQKGDIAEGYSVSREKKESFPLTVTSAQKNPTAFYLCASSFGTLSGNTIYFGEGSWLTVV.

V usage is TRBV5-4 and J usage is TRBJ2-7, with 10 bases aligning to TRBD1. The CDR3 covers 14 residues. The germline gives CDR1 SGHNT, CDR2 YYREEE (reference sequence). V lost 4 bases, J lost 5 bases, and 6 bases stayed unmatched. The CDR3 is CASSLWTGGDEQYF. The CDR3 bases are TGTGCCAGCAGCCTTTGGACAGGGGGAGACGAGCAGTACTTC.

The chain carries TRBV7-9 and TRBJ2-5, with TRBD2 matching over 9 bases. The CDR3 runs 19 residues. Losses at the gene ends were 5 bases for V and 4 bases for J; bases not matched to a gene: 20. Germline V CDR1 and CDR2: SEHNR, FQNEAQ (reference sequence). The CDR3: CASSHPFGLAGRLGETQYF. As DNA, the CDR3 is TGTGCCAGCAGCCACCCGTTTGGGCTAGCGGGGCGTCTCGGAGAGACCCAGTACTTC.

For this clone: Different DNA sequences within this sample yield the same CDR3. The V gene is TRBV9, the J gene TRBJ2-1, with no clear D. The CDR3 has 15 residues. Trimming removed 0 bases from V and 1 base from J, with 8 bases in between. In germline, CDR1 is SGDLS, CDR2 YYNGEE. The CDR3 nucleotides read TGTGCCAGCAGCGTAGATGGGTTTTCCTACAATGAGCAGTTCTTC. Its translation is CASSVDGFSYNEQFF.

V usage is TRBV9 and J usage is TRBJ2-1; 8 positions agree with TRBD2. V gave up 3 bases and J gave up 3 bases; unmatched junction bases: 5. The CDR3 has 15 residues. CDR1 and CDR2 (germline): SGDLS, YYNGEE. The CDR3 coding sequence is TGTGCCAGCAGCGAGGGACTAGTGATCTACAATGAGCAGTTCTTC. It is translated as CASSEGLVIYNEQFF.

The chain joins TRBV5-1 to TRBJ2-5, with 15 bases aligning to TRBD2. The CDR3 is 18 amino acids. Trimming removed 1 base from V and 4 bases from J; junction bases left unmatched: 8. Germline V lookup: CDR1 SGHRS, CDR2 YFSETQ. CDR3 sequence: CASSLIGLAGGGGETQYF. The CDR3 coding sequence is TGCGCCAGCAGCTTGATCGGACTAGCGGGAGGGGGTGGAGAGACCCAGTACTTC.

The chain is built from TRBV11-2 and TRBJ1-2; D unresolved. With 8 bases removed from V and 1 base from J, the gap between germline ends came to 11 bases. From germline, CDR1 is SGHAT and CDR2 FQNNGV. This CDR3 comprises 13 residues. CDR3 nucleotide sequence: TGTGCCAGCCCCCGGACGGATAACTATGGCTACACCTTC. Translating it yields CASPRTDNYGYTF.

This clone appeared a single time. The rearrangement uses TRBV7-9 and TRBJ1-2; D is possibly TRBD1 (6 bases). CDR1 is SEHNR, CDR2 FQNEAQ, per germline (reference sequence). V was clipped by 1 base and J by 7 bases, with 13 bases between them. The CDR3 sequence is 14 residues long. CDR3: CASSLVLGAVGYTF. CDR3 sequence (DNA): TGTGCCAGCAGCTTAGTATTGGGGGCGGTTGGCTACACCTTC.

This chain links TRBV7-8 with TRBJ2-5, with 9 nucleotides matching TRBD2. The trim removed 1 base at V and 2 bases at J, leaving 5 bases unmatched. There are 16 residues in the CDR3. Germline V gene data show CDR1 as SGHVS and CDR2 as FQNEAQ. The CDR3 DNA follows: TGTGCCAGCAGCTTAGGAGCGGGAGGCGATCAAGAGACCCAGTACTTC. Translation: CASSLGAGGDQETQYF.